Below, 5 T cell receptor beta chains from the same sample are listed, as sequenced in a study of molecular identifiers for immune sequencing clone quantification. TCRdb analysed the PCR reads with MiXCR anew, one entry per CDR3 protein. The sample records over 600,000 distinct CDR3 sequences, nearly 20% being singletons. The source material was naive CD8+ T cells from blood, with Jurkat cell RNA spiked in. Subset reported: FACS-sorted CD8+CD4-CCR7+CD45RA+ naive T cells. The receptor source for this set is a human donor in good health. Some libraries in this study had Jurkat cell RNA spiked in.

This chain uses TRBV6-2 or TRBV6-3 with TRBJ2-1; no firm D call. Trimming removed 3 bases at V and 4 bases at J, with 7 bases between. The germline V gene has CDR1 MNHEY and CDR2 SVGEGT. The CDR3 is made up of 13 amino acids. CDR3: CASSYNKYNEQFF. As DNA, the CDR3 is TGTGCCAGCAGTTATAACAAGTACAATGAGCAGTTCTTC.

This clonotype was counted many times. The chain joins TRBV20-1 to TRBJ1-1; D call uncertain. V lost 0 bases to trimming and J lost 2 bases, with 13 bases between them. The CDR3 contains 15 residues. CDR1 is DFQATT and CDR2 is SNEGSKA in the germline V gene (reference sequence). CDR3 DNA sequence: TGCAGTGCTAGAGATCTCAGGAGCCTAAACACTGAAGCTTTCTTT. It is translated as CSARDLRSLNTEAFF.

This clonotype occurred many times. This rearrangement joins TRBV12-3 or TRBV12-4 to TRBJ2-7; 13 bases are a match to TRBD2. The J segment lost 4 bases and the V segment lost 11 bases, leaving 5 bases of the junction unmatched. The CDR3 length is 13 residues. DNA of the CDR3: TGTGCCTCCTCGGGACTAGCGGGATACGAGCAGTACTTC. This gives the protein CASSGLAGYEQYF.

This clonotype came up many times. V gene TRBV6-5 combines with J gene TRBJ2-7, with D possibly called TRBD1 or TRBD2 (5 bases each). Germline V gives CDR1 MNHEY, CDR2 SVGAGI. The CDR3 length is 13 residues. Trimming pared 0 bases from V and 4 bases from J, leaving 7 bases between. Here the CDR3 reads CASSYSGEYEQYF. DNA of the CDR3: TGTGCCAGCAGTTACTCAGGGGAGTACGAGCAGTACTTC.

In its sample, this clonotype was seen many times. The chain employs TRBV6-6 and TRBJ2-1; D is uncertain. The CDR3 has 14 amino acids. The V and J ends lost 2 bases and 0 bases respectively, with 5 bases between them. Germline CDR1 is MNHNY and CDR2 is SVGAGI (reference sequence). The CDR3 region is CASSYSSSYNEQFF. CDR3 in DNA: TGTGCCAGCAGTTACAGTAGCTCCTACAATGAGCAGTTCTTC.